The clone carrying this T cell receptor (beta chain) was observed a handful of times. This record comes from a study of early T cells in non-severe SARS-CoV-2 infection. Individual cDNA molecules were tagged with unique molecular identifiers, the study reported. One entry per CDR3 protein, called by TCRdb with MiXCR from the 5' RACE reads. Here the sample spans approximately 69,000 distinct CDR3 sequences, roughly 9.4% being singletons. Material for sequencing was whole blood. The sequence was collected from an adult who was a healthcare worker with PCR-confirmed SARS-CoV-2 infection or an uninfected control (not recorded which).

The chain's CDR3 is CASSLNGPATNEKLFF. The CDR3 region has the DNA TGCGCCAGCAGCTTGAACGGACCCGCAACTAATGAAAAACTGTTTTTT. This chain uses TRBV5-1 with TRBJ1-4; no definite D call. V lost 1 base and J lost 0, with 10 bases in between. The CDR3 loop spans 16 amino acids. Germline-derived CDR1 and CDR2 are SGHRS and YFSETQ.